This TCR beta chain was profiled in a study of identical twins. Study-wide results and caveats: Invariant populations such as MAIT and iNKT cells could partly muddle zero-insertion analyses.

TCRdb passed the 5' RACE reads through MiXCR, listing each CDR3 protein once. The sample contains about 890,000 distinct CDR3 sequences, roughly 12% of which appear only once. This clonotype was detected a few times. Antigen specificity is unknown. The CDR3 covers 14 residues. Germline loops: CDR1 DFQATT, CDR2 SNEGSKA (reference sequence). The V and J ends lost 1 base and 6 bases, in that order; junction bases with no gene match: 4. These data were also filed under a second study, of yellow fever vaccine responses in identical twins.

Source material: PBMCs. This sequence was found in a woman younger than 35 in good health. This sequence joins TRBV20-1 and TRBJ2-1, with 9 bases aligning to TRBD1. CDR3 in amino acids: CSARGWDRVNEQFF. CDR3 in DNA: TGCAGTGCTAGAGGTTGGGACAGGGTCAATGAGCAGTTCTTC.